This passage covers 17 T cell receptor beta chains from one sample sequenced in a study of identical twins. MiXCR, applied by TCRdb to the 5' RACE reads, yields one record per CDR3 protein. The profile shows 1,800,000 or so distinct CDR3 sequences, under 35% of them singletons. Sequenced material: cord blood. Source of these receptors: a newborn girl in good health.

The genes are TRBV4-1 and TRBJ1-4, with unresolved D. Germline V lookup: CDR1 MGHRA, CDR2 YSYEKL. V was shortened by 0 bases and J by 5 bases, with 22 bases between the two germline ends. The CDR3 covers 19 residues. The CDR3 sequence is CASSQDPGRLSTLNEKLFF. The CDR3 bases are TGCGCCAGCAGCCAAGACCCGGGCCGACTCTCCACGCTAAATGAAAAACTGTTTTTT.

V usage is TRBV9 and J usage is TRBJ2-2, with TRBD1 identical over 7 bases. The germline V gene encodes CDR1 SGDLS and CDR2 YYNGEE. The CDR3 spans 18 residues. V lost 4 bases and J lost 7; bases outside the gene matches: 19. CDR3 residues: CASSHRQGRIERGGELFF. The CDR3 nucleotides read TGTGCCAGCAGCCACCGACAGGGAAGAATTGAACGTGGCGGGGAGCTGTTTTTT.

The chain joins TRBV4-2 to TRBJ2-7; 7 bases fit TRBD2. The CDR3 is made up of 15 amino acids. Germline CDR1 LGHNA, CDR2 YNFKEQ. The V segment lost 4 bases and the J segment 5 bases; nucleotides outside the gene matches: 11. As DNA, the CDR3 is TGTGCCAGCAGCCGTACAGCCGGACTAGTCCACGAGCAGTACTTC. Amino acids: CASSRTAGLVHEQYF.

The chain combines TRBV20-1 with TRBJ1-1; D gene unclear. The V end was cut by 6 bases, the J end by 8 bases, with 10 bases between. This CDR3 spans 10 amino acids. Germline V gives CDR1 DFQATT, CDR2 SNEGSKA (reference sequence). The CDR3 DNA reads as TGCAGTGCGCCCGACCTCGAAGCTTTCTTT. It codes for CSAPDLEAFF.

The chain employs TRBV7-2 and TRBJ2-6; D is unresolved. CDR3 length: 16 amino acids. From germline, CDR1 is SGHTA and CDR2 FQGNSA. V lost 4 bases and J 0 bases, leaving 10 bases between the germline ends. CDR3 in DNA: TGTGCCAGCAGCTCCCGGACGATCTCTGGGGCCAACGTCCTGACTTTC. It codes for CASSSRTISGANVLTF.

This clonotype was counted only a few times. V gene TRBV4-2 combines with J gene TRBJ2-3; D may be TRBD2 (6 bases). The V and J ends lost 1 base and 4 bases respectively, with 21 bases between them. In germline, CDR1 is LGHNA, CDR2 YNFKEQ. This CDR3 spans 18 amino acids. CDR3 sequence (DNA): TGTGCCAGCAGCCAAGCGATCAAAGCGGGCGTCGACCCAGATACGCAGTATTTT. This sequence encodes CASSQAIKAGVDPDTQYF.

This chain connects TRBV7-2 to TRBJ1-4; the D gene is possibly TRBD1 (5 bases). CDR3 size: 12 residues. Per germline, CDR1 SGHTA and CDR2 FQGNSA. V lost 2 bases, J lost 14 bases, and 12 bases lay in between. CDR3 sequence (DNA): TGTGCCAGCAGCTTAATCGGGGGGGGGCTGTTTTTT. This translates into CASSLIGGGLFF.

V gene TRBV27 combines with J gene TRBJ1-1; 7 nucleotides align to TRBD1. Germline trimming cut 1 base from V and 0 bases from J; bases unmatched to any gene: 11. CDR3 length equals 18 residues. Germline values: CDR1 MNHEY, CDR2 SMNVEV (reference sequence). In DNA form, the CDR3 reads TGTGCCAGCAGTTTATGGTCCGACAGGGTAGGGGTGAACACTGAAGCTTTCTTT. Encoded protein: CASSLWSDRVGVNTEAFF.

This chain links TRBV2 with TRBJ1-5, with a tentative D call TRBD1 (5 bases). The germline gives CDR1 SNHLY, CDR2 FYNNEI. This CDR3 contains 17 residues. Trimming pared 7 bases from V and 3 bases from J, leaving 22 bases between. The CDR3 nucleotides are TGTGCCAGCACTAGCGCCTTAATTAGACAGTACAATCAGCCCCAGCATTTT. The encoded protein is CASTSALIRQYNQPQHF.

This clonotype was recorded a few times. J is TRBJ2-3 and V is TRBV7-9, with D perhaps matching TRBD2 (6 bases). Germline V gives CDR1 SEHNR, CDR2 FQNEAQ (reference sequence). V lost 7 bases, J lost 0 bases, and 29 bases lay in between. CDR3 size: 20 residues. The CDR3 reads CASTVNRLARIHYSTDTQYF. Here the CDR3 DNA reads TGTGCCAGCACCGTTAATCGTCTAGCGAGGATCCACTATAGCACAGATACGCAGTATTTT. The entire variable domain, with the rest obtained from reference TRBV7-9 and TRBJ2-3, is as follows: DTGVSQNPRHKITKRGQNVTFRCDPISEHNRLYWYRQTLGQGPEFLTYFQNEAQLEKSRLLSDRFSAERPKGSFSTLEIQRTEQGDSAMYLCASTVNRLARIHYSTDTQYFGPGTRLTVL.

In its sample, this clonotype was seen a few times. The genes are TRBV7-9 and TRBJ1-1; D is unclear. V shed 1 base and J shed 0 bases, with 6 bases lying between them. Germline lookup yields CDR1 SEHNR and CDR2 FQNEAQ (reference sequence). The CDR3 consists of 14 residues. The CDR3 DNA reads TGTGCCAGCAGCTTAGAGACTATGAACACTGAAGCTTTCTTT. Translating it yields CASSLETMNTEAFF.

This clonotype showed up just a few times. The rearrangement links TRBV7-6 to TRBJ2-7; D possibly corresponds to TRBD1 (6 bases). V was trimmed by 5 bases and J by 2 bases, leaving 16 bases between them. Germline V gives CDR1 SGHVS, CDR2 FNYEAQ. The CDR3 loop spans 15 amino acids. The DNA for the CDR3 is TGTGCCAGCAGCCCCGATCCGACAGGAACCTACGAGCAGTACTTC. The encoded protein is CASSPDPTGTYEQYF.

This clonotype showed up just a few times. The chain combines TRBV27 with TRBJ2-1; D ambiguous. Between the trimmed V and J ends, which lost 5 bases and 1 base, there was a span of 18 bases. The CDR3 has 17 residues. Germline V gives CDR1 MNHEY, CDR2 SMNVEV (reference sequence). The CDR3 DNA reads as TGTGCCAGCAGTGTTATGGACCGCGACCGGTCCTACAATGAGCAGTTCTTC. It encodes CASSVMDRDRSYNEQFF.

This clonotype has more than one count but fewer than ten. The chain couples TRBV7-2 to TRBJ2-1; unclear D gene. The V end lost 2 bases, the J end lost 5 bases, and 16 bases lay between the germline ends. CDR1 and CDR2 (germline): SGHTA, FQGNSA. There are 16 residues in the CDR3. The CDR3 loop reads CASSLYGGATHNEQFF. CDR3 DNA: TGTGCCAGCAGCTTATATGGCGGAGCTACTCACAATGAGCAGTTCTTC.

The V gene is TRBV20-1, the J gene TRBJ2-1; 10 bases map to TRBD2. Germline CDR1 and CDR2: DFQATT and SNEGSKA (reference sequence). J gave up 0 bases and V 5 bases, and 16 bases lay outside the gene matches. The CDR3 runs 19 residues. DNA for the CDR3: TGCAGTGCTCGGGGGCGCCAGCGGGGGGGCGTTGGCTCCTACAATGAGCAGTTCTTC. This gives the protein CSARGRQRGGVGSYNEQFF.

The J gene is TRBJ2-1, the V gene TRBV7-2; 10 bases match TRBD2. The CDR3 has 15 residues. Germline-derived CDR1 and CDR2 are SGHTA and FQGNSA. Losses at the gene ends were 5 bases for V and 10 bases for J; bases not matched to a gene: 11. The CDR3 DNA sequence: TGTGCCAGCAGCCGGACCAGCGGGAGGGGTAGCGAGCAGTTCTTC. Translation gives CASSRTSGRGSEQFF. Drawing the rest from reference TRBV7-2 and TRBJ2-1, the complete variable domain is GAGVSQSPSNKVTEKGKDVELRCDPISGHTALYWYRQSLGQGLEFLIYFQGNSAPDKSGLPSDRFSAERTGGSVSTLTIQRTQQEDSAVYLCASSRTSGRGSEQFFGPGTRLTVL.

The rearrangement joins TRBV6-6 to TRBJ1-5; tentative D call: TRBD1 (5 bases). Germline assignment: CDR1 MNHNY and CDR2 SVGAGI (reference sequence). V lost 7 bases and J 6 bases, leaving 10 bases between the germline ends. The CDR3 is 12 amino acids. The chain's CDR3 is CASNSGFQPQHF. In DNA, the CDR3 is TGTGCCAGCAACTCAGGGTTTCAGCCCCAGCATTTT.